This is a list of T cell receptor beta chains from one sample in a study of T cells expressing NK-cell markers. TCRdb re-called the 5' RACE reads and catalogs CDR3 proteins one per entry, DNA excluded. Its clone listing holds 500,000 or so distinct CDR3 sequences. Sequenced: blood T cells: a sorted CD56 or NKG2C T cell subset, CD4+ or CD8+ T cells, or bulk PBMC T cells (not recorded which). All receptors come from a man in his late teens or twenties in good health. The CDR3 runs from the conserved cysteine through the conserved F or W.

v_call	j_call	cdr3_aa
TRBV20-1	TRBJ1-1	CSARDGPRAEAFF
TRBV4-1	TRBJ1-2	CASSQARPAKDYGYTF
TRBV12-3/TRBV12-4	TRBJ2-3	CASSRKTLAGGTDTQYF
TRBV7-2	TRBJ2-7	CASSLVKRLPTWEQYF
TRBV4-1	TRBJ2-7	CASSQEPGVLSYEQYF
TRBV7-6	TRBJ2-1	CASSFPGAQVFSSSYNEQFF
TRBV20-1	TRBJ2-7	CSARDRLAGQYF
TRBV12-3/TRBV12-4	TRBJ1-2	CASSPSLTDRASGYTF
TRBV15	TRBJ1-1	CATSRHPVGNTEAFF
TRBV20-1	TRBJ1-6	CSAIIRAGQRLFRSPLHF
TRBV20-1	TRBJ1-6	CSARGRGSPLHF
TRBV7-6	TRBJ2-1	CASSLSPGVIRFF
TRBV20-1	TRBJ2-7	CSARVDRGRSEQYF
TRBV7-2	TRBJ1-6	CASRWTGRLENSPLHF
TRBV24-1	TRBJ1-5	CATSDFGGGAQPQHF
TRBV7-9	TRBJ2-7	CASSLGVGAEQYF
TRBV12-3/TRBV12-4	TRBJ1-5	CASLSRPNQPQHF
TRBV6-2/TRBV6-3	TRBJ1-2	CASSYPFSGTKLSYTF
TRBV12-3/TRBV12-4	TRBJ2-7	CASSFDNEQGLGEQYF
TRBV7-9	TRBJ2-3	CASSIGAWNRPTDTQYF
TRBV6-5	TRBJ2-4	CASSYLGLAGSKNIQYF
TRBV12-3/TRBV12-4	TRBJ2-5	CASSLGAETQYF
TRBV4-2	TRBJ2-3	CASSQSWTGSTDTQYF
TRBV20-1	TRBJ1-1	CSARRRGGGRTEAFF
TRBV21-1	TRBJ2-2	CASPFRPMNTGELFF
TRBV10-3	TRBJ2-5	CAIKGEIKETQYF
TRBV7-3	TRBJ2-5	CASSVSGTFETQYF
TRBV7-9	TRBJ2-1	CASSEVVGRDKFF